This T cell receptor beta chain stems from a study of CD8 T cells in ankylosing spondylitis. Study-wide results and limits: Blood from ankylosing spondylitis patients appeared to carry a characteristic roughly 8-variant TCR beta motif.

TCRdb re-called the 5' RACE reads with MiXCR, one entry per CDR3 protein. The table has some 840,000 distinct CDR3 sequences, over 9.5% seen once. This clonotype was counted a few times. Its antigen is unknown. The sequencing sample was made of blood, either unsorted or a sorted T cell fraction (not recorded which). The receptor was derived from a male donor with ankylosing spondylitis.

Written as DNA, the CDR3 is TGTGCCAGCAGCCTCGAGCGGGTCTCTAGCACAGATACGCAGTATTTT. As protein: CASSLERVSSTDTQYF. V gene TRBV5-8 combines with J gene TRBJ2-3, with D maybe TRBD2 (6 bases). The CDR3 covers 16 residues. Trimming stripped 4 bases from V and 0 bases from J, with 15 bases between. Germline lookup yields CDR1 SGHTS and CDR2 YDEGEE.